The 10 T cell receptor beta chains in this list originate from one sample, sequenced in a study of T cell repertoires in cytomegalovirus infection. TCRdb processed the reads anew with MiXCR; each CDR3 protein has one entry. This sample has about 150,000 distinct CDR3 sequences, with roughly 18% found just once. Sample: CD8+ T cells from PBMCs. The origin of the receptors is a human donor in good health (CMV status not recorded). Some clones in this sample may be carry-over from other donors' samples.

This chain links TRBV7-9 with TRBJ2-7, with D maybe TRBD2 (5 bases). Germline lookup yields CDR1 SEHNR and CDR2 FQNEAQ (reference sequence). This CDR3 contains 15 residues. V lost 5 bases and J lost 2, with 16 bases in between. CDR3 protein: CASSPGSWRTYEQYF. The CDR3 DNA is TGTGCCAGCAGCCCGGGGTCATGGAGAACCTACGAGCAGTACTTC.

The CDR3 DNA follows: TGTGCCAGCAGCTTAAGCCCGGATGAAAAACTGTTTTTT. It encodes CASSLSPDEKLFF. This chain joins TRBV7-2 and TRBJ1-4; D is uncertain. Germline CDR1 and CDR2: SGHTA and FQGNSA. The CDR3 is 13 residues long. Trimming took off 2 bases at V and 6 bases at J, with 7 bases between the two ends.

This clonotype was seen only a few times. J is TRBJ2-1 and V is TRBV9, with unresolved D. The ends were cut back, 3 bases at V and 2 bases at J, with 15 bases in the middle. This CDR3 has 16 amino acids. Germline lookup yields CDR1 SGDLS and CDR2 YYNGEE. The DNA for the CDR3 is TGTGCCAGCAGCGCGTTGCCTAGGGTAACCTACAATGAGCAGTTCTTC. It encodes CASSALPRVTYNEQFF.

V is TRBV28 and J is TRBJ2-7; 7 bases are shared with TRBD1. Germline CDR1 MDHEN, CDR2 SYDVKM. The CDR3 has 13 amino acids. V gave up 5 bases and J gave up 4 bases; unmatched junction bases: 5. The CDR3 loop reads CASSPDRWYEQYF. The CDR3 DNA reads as TGTGCCAGCAGTCCGGACAGGTGGTACGAGCAGTACTTC.

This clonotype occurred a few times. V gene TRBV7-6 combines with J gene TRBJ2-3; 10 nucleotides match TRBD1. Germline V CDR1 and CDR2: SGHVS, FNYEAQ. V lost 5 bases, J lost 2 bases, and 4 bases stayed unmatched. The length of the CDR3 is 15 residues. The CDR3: CASSETGGITDTQYF. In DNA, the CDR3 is TGTGCCAGCAGCGAGACAGGGGGCATCACAGATACGCAGTATTTT. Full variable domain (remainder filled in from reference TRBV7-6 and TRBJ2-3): GAGVSQSPRYKVTKRGQDVALRCDPISGHVSLYWYRQALGQGPEFLTYFNYEAQQDKSGLPNDRFSAERPEGSISTLTIQRTEQRDSAMYRCASSETGGITDTQYFGPGTRLTVL.

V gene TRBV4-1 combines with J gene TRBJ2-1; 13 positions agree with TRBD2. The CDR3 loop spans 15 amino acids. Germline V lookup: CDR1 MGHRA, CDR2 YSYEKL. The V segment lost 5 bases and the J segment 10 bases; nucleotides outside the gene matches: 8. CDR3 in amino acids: CASSNGLAGAREQFF. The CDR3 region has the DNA TGCGCCAGCAGCAACGGACTAGCGGGAGCCAGAGAGCAGTTCTTC.

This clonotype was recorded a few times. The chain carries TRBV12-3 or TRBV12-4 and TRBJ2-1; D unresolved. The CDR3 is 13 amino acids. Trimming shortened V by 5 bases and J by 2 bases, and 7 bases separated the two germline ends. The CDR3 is CASSPSTYNEQFF. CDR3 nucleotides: TGTGCCAGCAGTCCCTCCACCTACAATGAGCAGTTCTTC.

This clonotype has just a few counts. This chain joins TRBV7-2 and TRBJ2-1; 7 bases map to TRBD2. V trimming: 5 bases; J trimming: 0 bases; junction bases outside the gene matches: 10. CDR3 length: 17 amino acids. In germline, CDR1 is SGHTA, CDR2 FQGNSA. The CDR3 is CASSIRLAGSSYNEQFF. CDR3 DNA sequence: TGTGCCAGCAGCATACGACTAGCTGGAAGCTCCTACAATGAGCAGTTCTTC.

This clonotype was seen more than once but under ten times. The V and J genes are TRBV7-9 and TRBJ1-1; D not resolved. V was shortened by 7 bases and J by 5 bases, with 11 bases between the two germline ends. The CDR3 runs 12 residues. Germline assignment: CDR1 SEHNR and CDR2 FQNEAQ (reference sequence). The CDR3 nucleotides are TGTGCCAGCACTTCGCGGGTAACTGAAGCTTTCTTT. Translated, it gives CASTSRVTEAFF.

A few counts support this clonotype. CDR3 sequence reads: CASSSPLQGYEQYF. CDR3 bases: TGTGCCAGCAGCTCGCCATTACAGGGCTACGAGCAGTACTTC. The genes are TRBV7-9 and TRBJ2-7; maybe TRBD1 (6 bases). The germline V gene encodes CDR1 SEHNR and CDR2 FQNEAQ (reference sequence). The CDR3 is 14 amino acids. V lost 4 bases and J lost 3, with 13 bases in between.